In its sample, the clone carrying this T cell receptor (beta chain) was seen many times. This record comes from a study of molecular identifiers for immune sequencing clone quantification. CDR3 size: 11 residues. Germline V gene data show CDR1 as SGHAT and CDR2 as FQNNGV. Between the trimmed V and J ends, which lost 5 bases and 4 bases, there was a span of 3 bases. Naive CD8 library inputs spanned 20,000 to 1,000,000 sorted cells and 10%, 30% or 50% RNA. TCRdb used MiXCR to reprocess the PCR reads, holding one entry per CDR3 protein. This table holds 63,000 or so distinct CDR3 sequences, less than 20% found once.

The source material was naive CD8+ T cells from blood, with Jurkat cell RNA spiked in. Subset indicated: FACS-sorted CD8+CD4-CCR7+CD45RA+ naive T cells. The V and J genes are TRBV11-2 and TRBJ2-1, with D hard to call. The sequence was collected from a human donor in good health. Some libraries in this study had Jurkat cell RNA spiked in. CDR3 nucleotides: TGTGCCAGCAGCCCTTACAATGAGCAGTTCTTC. Protein: CASSPYNEQFF. The variable domain in full, with the rest retrieved from reference TRBV11-2 and TRBJ2-1, is EAGVAQSPRYKIIEKRQSVAFWCNPISGHATLYWYQQILGQGPKLLIQFQNNGVVDDSQLPKDRFSAERLKGVDSTLKIQPAKLEDSAVYLCASSPYNEQFFGPGTRLTVL.